This passage covers 24 T cell receptor beta chains from one sample sequenced in a study of blood T cell repertoires in COVID-19. Profiling relied on immunoSEQ multiplex PCR, and the TCRdb table lists in-frame clones only, not all of them. Among around 220,000 clones listed, approximately 87% were seen once. The sample taken for sequencing was peripheral blood. All receptors derive from a woman between 50 and 59 years old with acute or convalescent COVID-19.

J is TRBJ2-1 and V is TRBV7-3, with D maybe TRBD1 (6 bases). This CDR3 has 14 residues. The ends were cut back, 5 bases at V and 3 bases at J, with 11 bases in the middle. Germline-derived CDR1 and CDR2 are SGHTA and FQGTGA. The DNA of the CDR3 is TGTGCCAGCAGCCTGCTAGGGGGCTACAATGAGCAGTTCTTC. Translating gives CASSLLGGYNEQFF.

The rearrangement links TRBV18 to TRBJ1-1; tentatively, D is TRBD1 (6 bases). The CDR3 covers 12 residues. V lost 4 bases to trimming and J lost 7 bases, with 10 bases between them. Germline V gene data show CDR1 as KGHSH and CDR2 as LQKENI. The CDR3 DNA follows: TGTGCCAGCTCACTTGACAGGAGTGAAGCTTTCTTT. Protein: CASSLDRSEAFF.

The J gene is TRBJ2-1, the V gene TRBV18; TRBD1 matches 9 bases. Germline loops: CDR1 KGHSH, CDR2 LQKENI. V trimming: 6 bases; J trimming: 2 bases; junction bases outside the gene matches: 5. CDR3 length equals 15 residues. The CDR3 sequence is CASSRQGGAYNEQFF. The CDR3, as DNA: TGTGCCAGCTCGCGACAGGGGGGCGCCTACAATGAGCAGTTCTTC.

CDR3 sequence: CASSPPGQGGEKLFF. DNA for the CDR3: TGTGCCAGCAGCCCCCCAGGACAGGGCGGTGAAAAACTGTTTTTT. V usage is TRBV3-1 (or the pseudogene TRBV3-2) and J usage is TRBJ1-4; 8 bases align to TRBD1. Germline V gene sequence: CDR1 LGHDT, CDR2 YNNKEL (reference sequence). V trimming: 4 bases; J trimming: 7 bases; junction bases outside the gene matches: 8. CDR3 length: 15 amino acids.

This chain uses TRBV4-2 with TRBJ2-7; D is unresolved. The CDR3 covers 14 residues. CDR1 and CDR2 from the germline V gene are LGHNA and YNFKEQ. Trimming removed 1 base from V and 6 bases from J, with 13 bases in between. CDR3 coding DNA: TGTGCCAGCAGCCAAGGTCCCGAGGAGAGCGAGCAGTACTTC. Its translation is CASSQGPEESEQYF.

This chain connects TRBV7-8 to TRBJ2-1; TRBD1 aligns across 10 bases. The trim removed 3 bases at V and 5 bases at J, leaving 4 bases unmatched. Germline-derived CDR1 and CDR2 are SGHVS and FQNEAQ. CDR3 length: 15 residues. CDR3 in amino acids: CASSLYGTGDNEQFF. CDR3 in DNA: TGTGCCAGCAGCTTGTATGGGACAGGGGACAATGAGCAGTTCTTC.

The rearrangement uses TRBV24-1 and TRBJ1-2, with D uncertain. V was trimmed by 3 bases and J by 5 bases, leaving 18 bases between them. Per the germline V gene, CDR1 is KGHDR and CDR2 is SFDVKD. The CDR3 spans 16 residues. CDR3 sequence reads: CATSDPGSYEWYGYTF. CDR3 nucleotide sequence: TGTGCCACCAGTGATCCGGGGTCTTACGAATGGTATGGCTACACCTTC.

The chain joins TRBV5-1 to TRBJ2-1, with TRBD2 identical over 7 bases. Per germline, CDR1 SGHRS and CDR2 YFSETQ. Trimming removed 3 bases from V and 4 bases from J; junction bases left unmatched: 7. The CDR3 extends over 15 amino acids. In DNA form, the CDR3 reads TGCGCCAGCAGCTCCCAGCGGGGCCGATACAATGAGCAGTTCTTC. Translating it yields CASSSQRGRYNEQFF.

This clone occurred a few times. The DNA for the CDR3 is TGCGCCAGCAGCCAAGCGGGAGAGAATGAGCAGTTCTTC. Translated: CASSQAGENEQFF. The gene calls are TRBV4-3 and TRBJ2-1, with a possible D match to TRBD2 (6 bases). The germline V gene has CDR1 LGHNA and CDR2 YSLEER. V was trimmed by 1 base and J by 7 bases, leaving 8 bases between them. CDR3 length: 13 residues.

The chain is built from TRBV6-2 or TRBV6-3 and TRBJ2-7; unclear D gene. The length of the CDR3 is 15 residues. Germline assignment: CDR1 MNHEY and CDR2 SVGEGT. V gave up 6 bases and J gave up 0 bases, with 15 bases separating them. The CDR3 region has the DNA TGTGCCAGCAGCCTAGGTTACGGCGGCTCCTACGAGCAGTACTTC. As protein: CASSLGYGGSYEQYF.

The chain recombines TRBV7-3 with TRBJ2-2, with 7 bases that match TRBD1. Germline V gives CDR1 SGHTA, CDR2 FQGTGA. The CDR3 loop spans 16 amino acids. J lost 5 bases, V lost 4 bases, and 10 bases had no gene match. This CDR3 reads CASSSQGPVGTGELFF. Written as DNA, the CDR3 is TGTGCCAGCAGCTCACAGGGGCCGGTAGGGACCGGGGAGCTGTTTTTT. The full variable domain, completed using reference TRBV7-3 and TRBJ2-2, is GAGVSQTPSNKVTEKGKYVELRCDPISGHTALYWYRQSLGQGPEFLIYFQGTGAADDSGLPNDRFFAVRPEGSVSTLKIQRTERGDSAVYLCASSSQGPVGTGELFFGEGSRLTVL.

This chain links TRBV2 with TRBJ2-7; maybe TRBD1 (6 bases). Trimming left V 9 bases short and J 0 bases short, with 12 bases between. CDR1 is SNHLY and CDR2 is FYNNEI in the germline V gene. The CDR3 sequence is 13 residues long. The CDR3 region is CARQGPSSYEQYF. CDR3 DNA sequence: TGTGCCAGACAGGGCCCGAGCTCCTACGAGCAGTACTTC.

This chain uses TRBV4-3 with TRBJ2-1, with 8 nucleotides matching TRBD2. V was clipped by 4 bases and J by 6 bases; unmatched bases: 14. The CDR3 is 17 residues long. From germline, CDR1 is LGHNA and CDR2 YSLEER. Written as DNA, the CDR3 is TGCGCCAGCAGCCCACTAACCGGGGGGGCCGGGATCAATGAGCAGTTCTTC. Translation gives CASSPLTGGAGINEQFF.

CDR3 sequence (DNA): TGTGCCTGGAGTGTACAGGCAGGAGGGGAAAAACTGTTTTTT. Its protein product is CAWSVQAGGEKLFF. The J gene is TRBJ1-4, the V gene TRBV30; weak D call: TRBD1 (5 bases). Germline assignment: CDR1 GTSNPN and CDR2 SVGIG (reference sequence). The CDR3 is 14 residues long. The V end lost 0 bases, the J end lost 8 bases, and 13 bases lay between the germline ends.

J is TRBJ2-7 and V is TRBV30, with TRBD2 matching 10 bases. Trimming at V came to 7 bases and at J to 2 bases, leaving 8 bases not matched to a gene. CDR3 length: 14 amino acids. Germline loops: CDR1 GTSNPN, CDR2 SVGIG (reference sequence). The CDR3, as DNA: TGTGCCTTCCCCTCTAGCGGGGGTACCTACGAGCAGTACTTC. This gives the protein CAFPSSGGTYEQYF.

The chain recombines TRBV5-1 with TRBJ2-3; TRBD2 matches 9 bases. Trimming removed 10 bases from V and 3 bases from J; junction bases left unmatched: 6. In germline, CDR1 is SGHRS, CDR2 YFSETQ. This CDR3 region has 13 residues. The CDR3 region has the DNA TGCGCCGGGGCGGGGGGGGCAACAGATACGCAGTATTTT. Its protein product is CAGAGGATDTQYF.

The gene calls are TRBV6-2 or TRBV6-3 and TRBJ1-1; 7 bases align to TRBD1. V trimming: 6 bases; J trimming: 6 bases; junction bases outside the gene matches: 7. In germline, CDR1 is MNHEY, CDR2 SVGEGT. CDR3 length equals 13 residues. This CDR3 is CASSRTGVPEAFF. The CDR3 DNA reads as TGTGCCAGCAGCCGCACAGGGGTCCCTGAAGCTTTCTTT.

This clone was found a few times. V usage is TRBV7-2 and J usage is TRBJ1-1; no definite D call. There are 14 residues in the CDR3. Germline values: CDR1 SGHTA, CDR2 FQGNSA. Trimming took 0 bases from V and 1 from J, leaving 6 bases between them. The CDR3 reads CASSLAGANTEAFF. In DNA form, the CDR3 reads TGTGCCAGCAGCTTAGCGGGAGCGAACACTGAAGCTTTCTTT.

The chain links TRBV4-3 to TRBJ1-1; D is possibly TRBD1 (5 bases). The germline V gene encodes CDR1 LGHNA and CDR2 YSLEER. The CDR3 covers 14 residues. Deletions cut 0 bases from V and 9 bases from J, with 14 bases between. CDR3 nucleotide sequence: TGCGCCAGCAGCCAAGAGAGACGGACAAAACAAGCTTTCTTT. As protein: CASSQERRTKQAFF.

This clone appeared a single time. The V call is TRBV27, the J call TRBJ2-7; TRBD2 agrees at 9 bases. The CDR3 is made up of 15 amino acids. V lost 3 bases, J lost 3 bases, and 6 bases stayed unmatched. Germline assignment: CDR1 MNHEY and CDR2 SMNVEV (reference sequence). CDR3 sequence (DNA): TGTGCCAGCAGTTTCCGCGGGGGGGCTTTCTACGAGCAGTACTTC. As protein: CASSFRGGAFYEQYF.

V gene TRBV7-2 combines with J gene TRBJ1-1; 7 nucleotides match TRBD1. The trim removed 1 base at V and 5 bases at J, leaving 7 bases unmatched. The CDR3 sequence is 15 residues long. The germline CDR1 and CDR2 sequences are SGHTA and FQGNSA. The CDR3 DNA reads TGTGCCAGCAGCTTAGGTCAGGGGGAGTGGACTGAAGCTTTCTTT. Protein product: CASSLGQGEWTEAFF.

The genes are TRBV6-6 and TRBJ2-5; tentative D call: TRBD1 (5 bases). The V gene's germline CDR1 is MNHNY and CDR2 SVGAGI (reference sequence). CDR3 length: 15 residues. V dropped 6 bases and J dropped 1 base, with 15 bases sitting between them. CDR3 region: CASRPLDSSQETQYF. DNA for the CDR3: TGTGCCAGCAGGCCACTCGACAGCTCCCAAGAGACCCAGTACTTC.

This clone has only one observation. The rearrangement uses TRBV5-4 and TRBJ2-3, with TRBD2 identical over 9 bases. The J segment lost 0 bases and the V segment lost 5 bases, leaving 4 bases of the junction unmatched. Germline V gene sequence: CDR1 SGHNT, CDR2 YYREEE (reference sequence). The CDR3 consists of 15 residues. CDR3 DNA sequence: TGTGCCAGCAGTCGGGGACTAGCTAGCACAGATACGCAGTATTTT. It specifies CASSRGLASTDTQYF.

As concerns this clone: The sample holds other DNA sequences that translate to the same CDR3. The chain uses TRBV18 and TRBJ2-1; D may be TRBD2 (6 bases). The CDR3 has 14 residues. Trimming shortened V by 0 bases and J by 6 bases, and 9 bases separated the two germline ends. CDR1 and CDR2 from the germline V gene are KGHSH and LQKENI. The CDR3 spells CASSPPRDSNEQFF. CDR3 bases: TGTGCCAGCTCACCACCGAGGGACTCCAATGAGCAGTTCTTC.